These T cell receptor beta chains were read from a single sample in a study of CD8+ T cells in alopecia areata. Produced via immunoSEQ multiplex PCR; TCRdb's table is partial and in-frame only. Counted here are around 120,000 clones, about 50% occurring once; the ten biggest clones make up roughly 10%. Sequences were obtained from NKG2D-low CD8+ T cells sorted from blood. The receptor source for this set is a human donor with alopecia areata. Each CDR3 is given with its conserved first and last residue. Only some rows state a clone size, as once, few, many or a class for expanded clones.

>TRBJ2-7|TRBV6-5|NA
CAISSPSSKQYF
>TRBJ2-3|TRBV4-1|NA
CASSQVGGTDTQYF
>TRBJ2-3|TRBV19|NA
CASSTTLGLAGDDTQYF
>TRBJ1-2|TRBV9|NA
CASSGKGNGYTF
>TRBJ2-5|TRBV2|few
CASSEAGRETQYF
>TRBJ2-3|TRBV5-1|NA
CASSPDTSGGGDTQYF
>TRBJ2-3|TRBV7-8|NA
CASSLAGSTTTDTQYF
>TRBJ1-1|TRBV29-1|NA
CSVVGQDQSEAFF
>TRBJ2-7|TRBV29-1|few
CSVGEGEGYEQYF
>TRBJ2-7|TRBV2|once
CASSQGTGIYEQYF
>TRBJ1-1|TRBV29-1|NA
CSIGGGNTEAFF
>TRBJ2-3|TRBV4-1|NA
CASSQVGGRDTQYF
>TRBJ2-5|TRBV29-1|NA
CSLRTETQYF
>TRBJ2-2|TRBV29-1|NA
CSVFKYGGRVGRESTGELFF
>TRBJ2-2|TRBV6-6|NA
CASSYLGQANPGELFF
>TRBJ2-2|TRBV29-1|few
CSVEVLDRTANTGELFF
>TRBJ2-3|TRBV5-4|NA
CASSFQSDTQYF
>TRBJ1-1|TRBV29-1|NA
CSHGGQGANEAFF
>TRBJ2-5|TRBV4-1|NA
CASSQAIGGGETQYF
>TRBJ1-5|TRBV2|NA
CASSPGGRQPQHF
>TRBJ2-1|TRBV29-1|NA
CSVETGGSYNEQFF
>TRBJ1-2|TRBV29-1|few
CSVVGLYGYTF
>TRBJ2-5|TRBV7-9|few
CASSPPDGLETQYF
>TRBJ2-5|TRBV9|NA
CASSEAGLQETQYF
>TRBJ1-1|TRBV2|NA
CASKTNTEAFF
>TRBJ1-1|TRBV30|NA
CAWMLGWKNTEAFF
>TRBJ1-1|TRBV29-1|NA
CSVPEMDGSEAFF
>TRBJ2-5|TRBV30|NA
CACGGGAEETQYF
>TRBJ2-7|TRBV6-5|NA
CASSSGTGVEQYF
>TRBJ2-5|TRBV30|NA
CAWSIWTLAETQYF
>TRBJ2-6|TRBV27|few
CASSLGLATPGANVLTF
>TRBJ2-3|TRBV29-1|NA
CSVEGQREGTDTQYF
>TRBJ2-1|TRBV5-1|NA
CASSLAGEDPFF
>TRBJ2-7|TRBV5-1|NA
CASSLAPSGPGSEQYF
>TRBJ2-7|TRBV29-1|NA
CSVSGTAKTVYEQYF
>TRBJ2-1|TRBV7-8|few
CASSLYNNEQFF
>TRBJ2-1|TRBV5-6|NA
CASSLSWEQFF
>TRBJ1-1|TRBV28|NA
CASSLALAGRFGTEAFF
>TRBJ2-7|TRBV28|NA
CASSFGQGYEQYF
>TRBJ1-2|TRBV7-9|NA
CASSPSGTQNYGYTF
>TRBJ2-1|TRBV6-5|NA
CASSYSTREANNEQFF
>TRBJ2-3|TRBV5-1|few
CASSFSWGRADTQYF
>TRBJ2-7|TRBV29-1|few
CSVVRNGRTYEQYF
>TRBJ2-4|TRBV7-9|few
CASTSTLAKNIQYF
>TRBJ2-2|TRBV29-1|NA
CSVWDYDTGELFF
>TRBJ2-7|TRBV7-9|NA
CASSRDGSYEQYF
>TRBJ2-3|TRBV9|NA
CASSVTVAGDGTDTQYF
>TRBJ2-5|TRBV13|NA
CASSRSGSKETQYF
>TRBJ2-6|TRBV29-1|once
CSVEEWGVSGANVLTF
>TRBJ2-7|TRBV19|NA
CASSIASGSSYEQYF
>TRBJ2-1|TRBV29-1|NA
CSVEDRIAGLAGEQFF
>TRBJ2-1|TRBV13|NA
CASRRSSYNEQFF
>TRBJ2-2|TRBV30|few
CAWGLETGELFF